The 18 T cell receptor beta chains below come from one sample, sequenced in a study of molecular identifiers for immune sequencing clone quantification. TCRdb re-derived calls from the PCR reads in MiXCR, one entry per CDR3 protein. Of about 630,000 distinct CDR3 sequences in the sample, about 25% are singletons; the top ten hold about 0.84%. Sequences were obtained from naive CD8+ T cells from blood, with Jurkat cell RNA spiked in. Described subset: FACS-sorted CD8+CD4-CCR7+CD45RA+ naive T cells. These TCRs come from a human donor in good health. Some libraries in this study had Jurkat cell RNA spiked in.

This chain uses TRBV20-1 with TRBJ2-1; D may be TRBD2 (6 bases). The CDR3 sequence is 16 residues long. Deletions cut 3 bases from V and 3 bases from J, with 18 bases between. The germline gives CDR1 DFQATT, CDR2 SNEGSKA (reference sequence). This CDR3 reads CSASDIETRVYNEQFF. Written as DNA, the CDR3 is TGCAGTGCTAGTGACATTGAGACTAGAGTCTACAATGAGCAGTTCTTC.

This chain connects TRBV28 to TRBJ2-5; 7 bases are shared with TRBD1. Germline V gene lookup returns CDR1 MDHEN and CDR2 SYDVKM. V lost 5 bases to trimming and J lost 2 bases; unmatched junction nucleotides: 14. The CDR3 is made up of 17 amino acids. The CDR3 DNA is TGTGCCAGCAGTCCAGGCCGGACAGGCCCCATTCAAGAGACCCAGTACTTC. Protein product: CASSPGRTGPIQETQYF.

As concerns this clonotype: A read error is likely, as this CDR3 ends without the conserved phenylalanine or tryptophan. The chain uses TRBV10-3 and TRBJ2-7; TRBD1 matches at 10 bases. The length of the CDR3 is 15 residues. Germline V lookup: CDR1 ENHRY, CDR2 SYGVKD. V dropped 6 bases and J dropped 5; count of bases not matched to a gene: 10. The CDR3 DNA follows: TGTGCCATCAGCCTAGCCGGGACAGGGGATGACGAGCAGTACATC. Translated, it gives CAISLAGTGDDEQYI.

About this clonotype itself: A much larger clone is a single base away; this may be a read error. This CDR3 fails to terminate in the conserved phenylalanine or tryptophan, so it likely reflects a read error. V is TRBV2 and J is TRBJ2-7, with 10 positions matching TRBD1. In germline, CDR1 is SNHLY, CDR2 FYNNEI. J was trimmed by 2 bases and V by 3 bases; bases with no gene match: 4. The CDR3 totals 15 residues. The CDR3 DNA reads TGTGCCAGCAGTGAGGGACAGGGGATACCCTACGAGCAGTACCTC. Encoded protein: CASSEGQGIPYEQYL.

The V and J genes are TRBV7-9 and TRBJ2-7; 9 nucleotides match TRBD2. Germline V gene sequence: CDR1 SEHNR, CDR2 FQNEAQ (reference sequence). The CDR3 runs to 15 residues. With V trimmed by 5 bases and J by 0 bases, 5 bases remained unmatched. This CDR3 reads CASSARLAASYEQYF. CDR3 in DNA: TGTGCCAGCAGCGCTAGACTAGCGGCCTCCTACGAGCAGTACTTC.

As regards this clonotype: A much larger clone is a single base away; this may be a read error. The chain combines TRBV28 with TRBJ1-3; TRBD1 matches at 8 bases. The germline gives CDR1 MDHEN, CDR2 SYDVKM. This CDR3 contains 16 residues. The CDR3 here is CASSELTGTGGNSIYF. The CDR3 nucleotides are TGTGCCAGCAGTGAATTGACCGGGACAGGAGGAAACTCCATATATTTT.

In its sample, this clonotype was seen a few times. The V call is TRBV10-3, the J call TRBJ2-7; no firm D call. V lost 3 bases and J 0 bases, leaving 9 bases between the germline ends. Germline loops: CDR1 ENHRY, CDR2 SYGVKD. This CDR3 has 14 residues. This chain's CDR3 is CAISDERTSYEQYF. The CDR3 nucleotides read TGTGCCATCAGTGACGAGAGGACCTCCTACGAGCAGTACTTC.

This clonotype was recorded many times. V and J are TRBV12-5 and TRBJ1-5; possibly TRBD1 for D (5 bases). Trimming left V 7 bases short and J 12 bases short, with 19 bases between. Germline values: CDR1 LGHNT, CDR2 FRNRAP. The CDR3 contains 13 residues. In nucleotides, the CDR3 is TGTGCTAGTGCCCTAGGGGTGGGGGAGCTCCAGCATTTT. It translates to CASALGVGELQHF.

This clonotype was counted a few times. The rearrangement links TRBV19 to TRBJ2-7; 7 bases agree with TRBD1. The germline CDR1 and CDR2 sequences are LNHDA and SQIVND (reference sequence). Unmatched junction bases numbered 9, after V lost 5 bases and J lost 2 bases. This CDR3 has 15 amino acids. The CDR3 sequence is CASSSPETGTYEQYF. The CDR3 DNA is TGTGCCAGTAGTTCTCCCGAGACAGGGACCTACGAGCAGTACTTC.

V gene TRBV19 combines with J gene TRBJ2-5, with D possibly TRBD1 on 5 matching bases. Trimming left V 5 bases short and J 1 base short, with 8 bases between. Germline CDR1 LNHDA, CDR2 SQIVND (reference sequence). CDR3 size: 13 residues. CDR3 DNA sequence: TGTGCCAGTAGTCCGGACATCCAAGAGACCCAGTACTTC. Its translation: CASSPDIQETQYF.

The rearrangement uses TRBV27 and TRBJ2-3; no clear D. The V end lost 3 bases, the J end lost 0 bases, and 7 bases lay between the germline ends. The CDR3 runs 14 residues. CDR1 is MNHEY, CDR2 SMNVEV, per germline (reference sequence). CDR3 amino acids: CASSFMASTDTQYF. The CDR3 DNA is TGTGCCAGCAGTTTTATGGCTAGCACAGATACGCAGTATTTT.

For this clonotype: One junction end disagrees with the germline gene, perhaps due to a read error. The chain joins TRBV5-3 to TRBJ1-6; D is undetermined. TRBV5-3 belongs to the ORF category, with a function that is uncertain. The CDR3 has 15 residues. CDR3 DNA sequence: TGTGCCAGCAGCTTGTTGCTCTCCGATAATTCACCCCTCCACTTC. Its protein product is CASSLLLSDNSPLHF.

This clonotype has just one count. The CDR3: CSARAQGAPHEQYF. The CDR3 nucleotides are TGCAGTGCTAGAGCCCAGGGGGCGCCGCACGAGCAGTACTTC. This chain uses TRBV20-1 with TRBJ2-7; 8 nucleotides align to TRBD1. The J segment lost 5 bases and the V segment lost 1 base, leaving 7 bases of the junction unmatched. Germline assignment: CDR1 DFQATT and CDR2 SNEGSKA (reference sequence). The CDR3 length is 14 residues.

Turning to this clonotype: A read error may produce the germline difference seen at one junction end. The chain has TRBV28 and TRBJ2-3; tentatively, D is TRBD1 (6 bases). The germline V gene has CDR1 MDHEN and CDR2 SYDVKM. The CDR3 loop spans 15 amino acids. The chain's CDR3 is CAGSLQGFSTDTQYF. The CDR3 bases are TGTGCCGGCAGTTTACAGGGATTTAGCACAGATACGCAGTATTTT.

This chain links TRBV6-5 with TRBJ2-5; D ambiguous. Trimming took 6 bases from V and 5 from J, leaving 22 bases between them. The CDR3 length is 16 residues. Germline CDR1 reads MNHEY; CDR2 reads SVGAGI. CDR3 in amino acids: CASSRQTLGRTETQYF. Written as DNA, the CDR3 is TGTGCCAGCAGCCGTCAGACCCTGGGCAGGACGGAGACCCAGTACTTC.

The chain couples TRBV19 to TRBJ1-5; D possibly corresponds to TRBD1 (5 bases). This CDR3 has 13 amino acids. Per germline, CDR1 LNHDA and CDR2 SQIVND (reference sequence). The V gene lost 7 bases and the J gene lost 6 bases, with 13 bases spanning the gap. The CDR3 DNA reads TGTGCCAGTAACCCGGGAGGGGCTCAGCCCCAGCATTTT. It encodes CASNPGGAQPQHF. The variable domain in full, completed from reference TRBV19 and TRBJ1-5, reads DGGITQSPKYLFRKEGQNVTLSCEQNLNHDAMYWYRQDPGQGLRLIYYSQIVNDFQKGDIAEGYSVSREKKESFPLTVTSAQKNPTAFYLCASNPGGAQPQHFGDGTRLSIL.

As concerns this clonotype: A much larger clone sits a single nucleotide away, making a read error possible. The chain's CDR3 is CASTSSGVNTEAFF. CDR3 DNA sequence: TGTGCCAGCACCTCCTCAGGGGTGAACACTGAAGCTTTCTTT. The chain uses TRBV28 and TRBJ1-1, with D perhaps TRBD1 (6 bases). Looked up from germline, CDR1 is MDHEN and CDR2 is SYDVKM. Trimming shortened V by 7 bases and J by 0 bases, and 12 bases separated the two germline ends. The CDR3 runs 14 residues.

This rearrangement joins TRBV9 to TRBJ2-7; D is ambiguous. From germline, CDR1 is SGDLS and CDR2 YYNGEE. The CDR3 covers 13 residues. Trimming pared 4 bases from V and 3 bases from J, leaving 11 bases between. CDR3 in amino acids: CASSPDGNYEQYF. CDR3 coding DNA: TGTGCCAGCAGCCCAGATGGGAACTACGAGCAGTACTTC. The full variable domain, completed using reference TRBV9 and TRBJ2-7, is DSGVTQTPKHLITATGQRVTLRCSPRSGDLSVYWYQQSLDQGLQFLIQYYNGEERAKGNILERFSAQQFPDLHSELNLSSLELGDSALYFCASSPDGNYEQYFGPGTRLTVT.